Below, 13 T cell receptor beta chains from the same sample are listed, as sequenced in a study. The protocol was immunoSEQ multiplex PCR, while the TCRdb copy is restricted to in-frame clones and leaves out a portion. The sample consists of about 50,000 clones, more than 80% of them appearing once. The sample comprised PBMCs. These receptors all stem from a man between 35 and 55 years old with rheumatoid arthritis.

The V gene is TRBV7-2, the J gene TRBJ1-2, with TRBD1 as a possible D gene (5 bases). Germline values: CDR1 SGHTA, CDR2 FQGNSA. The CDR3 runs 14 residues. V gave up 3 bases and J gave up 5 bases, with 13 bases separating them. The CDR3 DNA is TGTGCCAGCAGCTTCTGGGGCAGAATGTATGGCTACACCTTC. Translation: CASSFWGRMYGYTF. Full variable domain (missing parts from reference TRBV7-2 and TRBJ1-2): GAGVSQSPSNKVTEKGKDVELRCDPISGHTALYWYRQSLGQGLEFLIYFQGNSAPDKSGLPSDRFSAERTGGSVSTLTIQRTQQEDSAVYLCASSFWGRMYGYTFGSGTRLTVV.

DNA of the CDR3: TGTGCCAGCAGCCAAGTTGCCTTCACAGGGGTGGCTGGCTACACCTTC. It translates to CASSQVAFTGVAGYTF. This rearrangement joins TRBV3-1 (or the pseudogene TRBV3-2) to TRBJ1-2, with TRBD1 matching 7 bases. This CDR3 is 16 amino acids long. Trimming took 1 base from V and 7 from J; bases not matched to a gene: 12. Germline CDR1 and CDR2: LGHDT and YNNKEL (reference sequence).

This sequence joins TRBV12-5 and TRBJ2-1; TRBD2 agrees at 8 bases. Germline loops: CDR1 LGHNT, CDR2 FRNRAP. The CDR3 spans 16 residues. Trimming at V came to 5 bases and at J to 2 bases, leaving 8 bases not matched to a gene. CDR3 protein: CASGLLTGGTYNEQFF. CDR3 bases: TGTGCTAGTGGTCTCCTGACGGGAGGGACCTACAATGAGCAGTTCTTC.

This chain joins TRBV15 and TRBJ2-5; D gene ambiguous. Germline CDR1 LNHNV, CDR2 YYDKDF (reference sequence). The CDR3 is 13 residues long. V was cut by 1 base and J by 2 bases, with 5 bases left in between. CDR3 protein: CATSRVLQETQYF. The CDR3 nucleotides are TGTGCCACCAGCAGAGTGTTACAAGAGACCCAGTACTTC.

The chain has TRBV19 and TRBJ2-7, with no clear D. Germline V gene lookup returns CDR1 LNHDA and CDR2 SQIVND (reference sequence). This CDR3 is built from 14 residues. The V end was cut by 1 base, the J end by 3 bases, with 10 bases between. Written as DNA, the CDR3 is TGTGCCAGTAGTATAGTCGGAGAGTACTACGAGCAGTACTTC. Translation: CASSIVGEYYEQYF.

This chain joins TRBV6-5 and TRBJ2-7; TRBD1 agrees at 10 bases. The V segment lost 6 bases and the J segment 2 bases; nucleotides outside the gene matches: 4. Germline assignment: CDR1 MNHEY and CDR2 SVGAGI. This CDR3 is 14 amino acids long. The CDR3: CASRPGQGPYEQYF. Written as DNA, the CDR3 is TGTGCCAGCAGACCGGGACAGGGGCCCTACGAGCAGTACTTC.

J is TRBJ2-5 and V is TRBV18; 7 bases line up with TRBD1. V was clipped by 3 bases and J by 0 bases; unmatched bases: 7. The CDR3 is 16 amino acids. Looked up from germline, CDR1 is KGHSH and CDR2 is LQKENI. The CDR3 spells CASSPIGTVYQETQYF. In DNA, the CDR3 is TGTGCCAGCTCACCTATAGGGACAGTGTACCAAGAGACCCAGTACTTC.

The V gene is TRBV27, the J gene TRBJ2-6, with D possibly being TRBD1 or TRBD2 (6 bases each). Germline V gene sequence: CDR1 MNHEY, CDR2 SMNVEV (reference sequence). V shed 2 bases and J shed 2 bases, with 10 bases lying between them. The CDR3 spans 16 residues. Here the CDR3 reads CASSLEGEAGANVLTF. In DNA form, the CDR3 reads TGTGCCAGCAGTTTAGAGGGGGAGGCTGGGGCCAACGTCCTGACTTTC.

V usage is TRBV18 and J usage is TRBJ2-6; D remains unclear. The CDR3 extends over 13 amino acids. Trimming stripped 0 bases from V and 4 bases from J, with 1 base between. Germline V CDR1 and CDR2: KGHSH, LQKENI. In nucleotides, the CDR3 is TGTGCCAGCTCACCACCCGGGGCCAACGTCCTGACTTTC. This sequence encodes CASSPPGANVLTF. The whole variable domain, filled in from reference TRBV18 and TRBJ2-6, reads NAGVMQNPRHLVRRRGQEARLRCSPMKGHSHVYWYRQLPEEGLKFMVYLQKENIIDESGMPKERFSAEFPKEGPSILRIQQVVRGDSAAYFCASSPPGANVLTFGAGSRLTVL.

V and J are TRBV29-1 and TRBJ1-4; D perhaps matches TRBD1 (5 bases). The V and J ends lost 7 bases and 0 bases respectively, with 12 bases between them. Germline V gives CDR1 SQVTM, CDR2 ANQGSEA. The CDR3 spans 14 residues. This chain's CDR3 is CSAADTATNEKLFF. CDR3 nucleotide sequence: TGCAGCGCCGCGGACACTGCAACTAATGAAAAACTGTTTTTT.

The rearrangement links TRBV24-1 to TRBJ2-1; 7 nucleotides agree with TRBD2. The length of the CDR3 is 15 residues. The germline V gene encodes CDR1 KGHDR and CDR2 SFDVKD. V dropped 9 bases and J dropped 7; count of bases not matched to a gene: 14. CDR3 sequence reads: CATSMWASGRNEQFF. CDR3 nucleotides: TGTGCCACCTCCATGTGGGCTAGCGGAAGGAATGAGCAGTTCTTC.

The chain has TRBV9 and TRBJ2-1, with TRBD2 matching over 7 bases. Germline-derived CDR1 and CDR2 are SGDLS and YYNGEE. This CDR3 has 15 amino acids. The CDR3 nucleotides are TGTGCACCCGGCCTCGGACTAGGCCCTCTGGAGGAGCAGTTCTTC. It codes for CAPGLGLGPLEEQFF.

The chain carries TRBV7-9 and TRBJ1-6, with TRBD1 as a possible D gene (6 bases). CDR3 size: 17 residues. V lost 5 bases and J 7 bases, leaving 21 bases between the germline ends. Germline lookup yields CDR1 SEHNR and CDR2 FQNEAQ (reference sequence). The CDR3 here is CASSGRGAAFENSPLHF. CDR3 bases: TGTGCCAGCAGCGGACGGGGGGCGGCTTTTGAAAATTCACCCCTCCACTTT.